The 23 T cell receptor beta chains presented below share a single source sample, sequenced in a study of neoadjuvant anti-PD-1 for oral cavity cancer. TCRdb's copy holds only in-frame clones and misses some; the assay was immunoSEQ multiplex PCR. This table has some 15,000 clones, about 65% appearing once. Sample: PBMCs, taken before nivolumab (anti-PD-1) treatment. These receptors were taken from a person aged 35-79 years with oral cavity squamous cell carcinoma.

The chain recombines TRBV15 with TRBJ2-5; tentative D call: TRBD1 (6 bases). The CDR3 length is 17 residues. Looked up from germline, CDR1 is LNHNV and CDR2 is YYDKDF (reference sequence). The V gene lost 3 bases and the J gene lost 2 bases, with 19 bases spanning the gap. As DNA, the CDR3 is TGTGCCACCAGCAGCCCCACCAGGGGACCTCTACAAGAGACCCAGTACTTC. This gives the protein CATSSPTRGPLQETQYF.

The chain links TRBV6-6 to TRBJ1-1, with a weak D call TRBD1 (5 bases). Trimming removed 7 bases at V and 3 bases at J, with 18 bases between. The CDR3 extends over 15 amino acids. The germline CDR1 and CDR2 sequences are MNHNY and SVGAGI (reference sequence). The CDR3 sequence: CASKGGQLGDTEAFF. The CDR3 DNA sequence: TGTGCCAGCAAGGGCGGACAACTGGGGGACACTGAAGCTTTCTTT.

The chain uses TRBV15 and TRBJ1-5; D is unresolved. V dropped 3 bases and J dropped 3 bases, with 9 bases sitting between them. The CDR3 loop spans 14 amino acids. Germline CDR1 and CDR2: LNHNV and YYDKDF (reference sequence). The CDR3 DNA sequence: TGTGCCACCAGCAGGGGAATCAACAATCAGCCCCAGCATTTT. Translated, it gives CATSRGINNQPQHF.

This clone occurred a few times. The rearrangement joins TRBV28 to TRBJ2-7, with 9 bases that match TRBD2. CDR1 and CDR2 from the germline V gene are MDHEN and SYDVKM. The CDR3 has 15 amino acids. V was pared by 7 bases and J by 2 bases, with 9 bases of the junction left unmatched. As DNA, the CDR3 is TGTGCCAGCAACACTCTAGCGGGAAGGGCCTACGAGCAGTACTTC. Translating gives CASNTLAGRAYEQYF.

In its sample, this clone was seen once. The V and J genes are TRBV7-6 and TRBJ1-3; TRBD1 matches 9 bases. CDR3 length: 15 amino acids. Losses at the gene ends were 4 bases for V and 4 bases for J; bases not matched to a gene: 5. Germline V lookup: CDR1 SGHVS, CDR2 FNYEAQ. The CDR3 DNA is TGTGCCAGCAGCTCCCGGACAGGGGAAGGAAACACCATATATTTT. Protein: CASSSRTGEGNTIYF.

The rearrangement joins TRBV5-1 to TRBJ2-1; a possible D gene is TRBD1 (6 bases). Germline values: CDR1 SGHRS, CDR2 YFSETQ. This CDR3 is built from 16 residues. V lost 4 bases and J 3 bases, leaving 17 bases between the germline ends. The CDR3 region is CASSRTGLGYYNEQFF. CDR3 DNA: TGCGCCAGCAGCAGAACAGGGTTGGGGTACTACAATGAGCAGTTCTTC.

V and J are TRBV5-1 and TRBJ1-4, with 9 positions matching TRBD1. Looked up from germline, CDR1 is SGHRS and CDR2 is YFSETQ. CDR3 size: 19 residues. Trimming at V came to 1 base and at J to 0 bases, leaving 10 bases not matched to a gene. The CDR3 nucleotides read TGCGCCAGCAGCTTGACAGGGGGCCAATTTGGATCAACTAATGAAAAACTGTTTTTT. Translation gives CASSLTGGQFGSTNEKLFF.

This clone was counted a single time. The chain joins TRBV5-1 to TRBJ2-2, with no clear D. Germline V lookup: CDR1 SGHRS, CDR2 YFSETQ. V was shortened by 0 bases and J by 1 base, with 10 bases between the two germline ends. The CDR3 is 16 residues long. Here the CDR3 DNA reads TGCGCCAGCAGCTTGGGTCTGGCACAGAACACCGGGGAGCTGTTTTTT. It yields the protein CASSLGLAQNTGELFF.

This sequence joins TRBV14 and TRBJ1-6; possibly TRBD1 for D (5 bases). Germline CDR1 reads SGHDN; CDR2 reads FVKESK. This CDR3 comprises 17 residues. With 4 bases removed from V and 7 bases from J, the gap between germline ends came to 20 bases. CDR3 DNA sequence: TGTGCCAGCAGCCCGAGCCGGGACCGCGAGTCCAATTCACCCCTCCACTTT. Protein product: CASSPSRDRESNSPLHF.

This clone has only a few counts. This chain uses TRBV28 with TRBJ1-5, with 7 bases matching TRBD1. Germline V gene sequence: CDR1 MDHEN, CDR2 SYDVKM. Germline trimming cut 10 bases from V and 5 bases from J; bases unmatched to any gene: 14. The CDR3 covers 15 residues. The CDR3 DNA sequence: TGTGCCACCTCTTTACGGGGGACAGAATATCAGCCCCAGCATTTT. Translated: CATSLRGTEYQPQHF.

The chain is built from TRBV5-4 and TRBJ2-1; 10 bases are a match to TRBD2. The V and J ends lost 0 bases and 0 bases, in that order; junction bases with no gene match: 6. In germline, CDR1 is SGHNT, CDR2 YYREEE (reference sequence). This CDR3 is built from 18 residues. This CDR3 reads CASSLGLAGGISYNEQFF. The CDR3, as DNA: TGTGCCAGCAGCTTGGGGTTAGCGGGAGGAATCTCCTACAATGAGCAGTTCTTC.

The chain links TRBV11-3 to TRBJ2-3; TRBD1 matches 9 bases. Germline trimming cut 5 bases from V and 1 base from J; bases unmatched to any gene: 7. Germline CDR1 and CDR2: SGHNT and YENEEA. CDR3 length equals 16 residues. The CDR3 DNA is TGTGCCAGCAGCCCTGGGACAGGGAGCCGCACAGATACGCAGTATTTT. It encodes CASSPGTGSRTDTQYF. The variable domain in full, completed from reference TRBV11-3 and TRBJ2-3, reads EAGVVQSPRYKIIEKKQPVAFWCNPISGHNTLYWYLQNLGQGPELLIRYENEEAVDDSQLPKDRFSAERLKGVDSTLKIQPAELGDSAVYLCASSPGTGSRTDTQYFGPGTRLTVL.

The genes are TRBV10-3 and TRBJ1-3, with D uncertain. The CDR3 spans 17 residues. Trimming took off 0 bases at V and 1 base at J, with 13 bases between the two ends. Germline assignment: CDR1 ENHRY and CDR2 SYGVKD. CDR3 protein: CAISESVYGYSGNTIYF. The CDR3 bases are TGTGCCATCAGTGAGTCGGTCTACGGATATTCTGGAAACACCATATATTTT.

The CDR3 reads CASSYRGPEETQYF. The CDR3 DNA follows: TGTGCCAGCAGTTACAGGGGGCCTGAAGAGACCCAGTACTTC. This chain connects TRBV6-6 to TRBJ2-5, with TRBD1 matching over 7 bases. The CDR3 is 14 amino acids. Looked up from germline, CDR1 is MNHNY and CDR2 is SVGAGI (reference sequence). V lost 2 bases, J lost 3 bases, and 3 bases stayed unmatched.

V is TRBV5-1 and J is TRBJ2-1; no clear D gene. With 5 bases removed from V and 8 bases from J, the gap between germline ends came to 14 bases. This CDR3 comprises 13 residues. Germline assignment: CDR1 SGHRS and CDR2 YFSETQ. The CDR3 DNA follows: TGCGCCAGCAGGATGGATCTGACCGATGAGCAGTTCTTC. It is translated as CASRMDLTDEQFF.

This chain joins TRBV29-1 and TRBJ1-2; D uncertain. Trimming removed 4 bases from V and 6 bases from J, with 18 bases in between. Per germline, CDR1 SQVTM and CDR2 ANQGSEA. The CDR3 has 14 amino acids. The CDR3 here is CSVAADFGGNGYTF. CDR3 bases: TGCAGCGTTGCCGCCGACTTTGGAGGTAATGGCTACACCTTC. Complete variable domain (other parts from reference TRBV29-1 and TRBJ1-2): SAVISQKPSRDICQRGTSLTIQCQVDSQVTMMFWYRQQPGQSLTLIATANQGSEATYESGFVIDKFPISRPNLTFSTLTVSNMSPEDSSIYLCSVAADFGGNGYTFGSGTRLTVV.

The V gene is TRBV5-4, the J gene TRBJ2-7; D is unclear. Trimming took 1 base from V and 7 from J, leaving 9 bases between them. This CDR3 spans 12 amino acids. From germline, CDR1 is SGHNT and CDR2 YYREEE (reference sequence). CDR3 nucleotides: TGTGCCAGCAGCTTGAAATTCGGGGAGCAGTACTTC. It encodes CASSLKFGEQYF.

This clone is a singleton in its sample. This chain links TRBV10-3 with TRBJ2-2; 10 bases match TRBD2. The junction had 13 bases not matched to a gene; V was cut back by 4 bases and J by 2 bases. The CDR3 totals 19 residues. Germline CDR1 and CDR2: ENHRY and SYGVKD. CDR3 loop: CAISASPQAGGLNTGELFF. DNA for the CDR3: TGTGCCATCAGTGCTTCTCCCCAAGCGGGAGGGCTAAACACCGGGGAGCTGTTTTTT.

The chain carries TRBV5-4 and TRBJ2-4; D uncertain. Germline assignment: CDR1 SGHNT and CDR2 YYREEE (reference sequence). This CDR3 comprises 15 residues. Trimming removed 4 bases from V and 1 base from J, with 12 bases in between. Here the CDR3 reads CASSPRSEAKNIQYF. CDR3 sequence (DNA): TGTGCCAGCAGCCCACGGTCGGAGGCCAAAAACATTCAGTACTTC. The complete variable domain, with remaining parts taken from reference TRBV5-4 and TRBJ2-4, reads ETGVTQSPTHLIKTRGQQVTLRCSSQSGHNTVSWYQQALGQGPQFIFQYYREEENGRGNFPPRFSGLQFPNYSSELNVNALELDDSALYLCASSPRSEAKNIQYFGAGTRLSVL.

The chain links TRBV4-1 to TRBJ2-7; TRBD2 matches 10 bases. The length of the CDR3 is 13 residues. Germline V gene lookup returns CDR1 MGHRA and CDR2 YSYEKL. After removal of 6 bases from V and 4 bases from J, the junction contained 3 bases not matched to a gene. CDR3 nucleotides: TGCGCCAGCAGTGCAGCGGGGGGGTACGAGCAGTACTTC. As protein: CASSAAGGYEQYF.

The CDR3 sequence: CASSLGGTQYF. The CDR3 region has the DNA TGTGCCAGCAGTTTGGGGGGGACCCAGTACTTC. The genes are TRBV2 and TRBJ2-5, with D perhaps TRBD2 (6 bases). Trimming shortened V by 5 bases and J by 7 bases, and 8 bases separated the two germline ends. Germline CDR1 is SNHLY and CDR2 is FYNNEI. The CDR3 is 11 amino acids.

The chain is built from TRBV29-1 and TRBJ1-3; 9 bases agree with TRBD1. The V segment lost 6 bases and the J segment 3 bases; nucleotides outside the gene matches: 3. The CDR3 length is 13 residues. Germline values: CDR1 SQVTM, CDR2 ANQGSEA. CDR3 coding DNA: TGCAGCGTCCCGGGACAGGGTGGAAACACCATATATTTT. Amino acid sequence: CSVPGQGGNTIYF.

V usage is TRBV9 and J usage is TRBJ2-3; 7 positions agree with TRBD1. The germline gives CDR1 SGDLS, CDR2 YYNGEE. The CDR3 has 15 residues. V lost 2 bases and J lost 0; bases outside the gene matches: 3. The CDR3: CASSVGTVSTDTQYF. DNA of the CDR3: TGTGCCAGCAGCGTCGGGACAGTTAGCACAGATACGCAGTATTTT.